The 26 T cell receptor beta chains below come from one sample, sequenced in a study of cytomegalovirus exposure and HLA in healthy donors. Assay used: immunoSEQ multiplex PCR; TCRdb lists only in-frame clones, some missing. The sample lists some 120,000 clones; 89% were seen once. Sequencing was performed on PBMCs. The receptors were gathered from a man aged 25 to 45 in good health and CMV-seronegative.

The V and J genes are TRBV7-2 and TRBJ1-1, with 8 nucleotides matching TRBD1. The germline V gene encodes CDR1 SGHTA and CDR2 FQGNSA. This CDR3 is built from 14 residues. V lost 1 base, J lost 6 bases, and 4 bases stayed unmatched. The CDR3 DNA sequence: TGTGCCAGCAGCTTAGTGACAGGGGACCCTGAAGCTTTCTTT. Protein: CASSLVTGDPEAFF.

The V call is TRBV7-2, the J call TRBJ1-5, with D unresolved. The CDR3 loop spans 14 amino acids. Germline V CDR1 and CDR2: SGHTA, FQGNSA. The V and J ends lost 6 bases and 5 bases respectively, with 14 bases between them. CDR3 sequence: CASRLPGSYQPQHF. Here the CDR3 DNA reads TGTGCCAGCAGATTACCGGGATCCTATCAGCCCCAGCATTTT. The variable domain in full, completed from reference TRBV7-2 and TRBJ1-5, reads GAGVSQSPSNKVTEKGKDVELRCDPISGHTALYWYRQSLGQGLEFLIYFQGNSAPDKSGLPSDRFSAERTGGSVSTLTIQRTQQEDSAVYLCASRLPGSYQPQHFGDGTRLSIL.

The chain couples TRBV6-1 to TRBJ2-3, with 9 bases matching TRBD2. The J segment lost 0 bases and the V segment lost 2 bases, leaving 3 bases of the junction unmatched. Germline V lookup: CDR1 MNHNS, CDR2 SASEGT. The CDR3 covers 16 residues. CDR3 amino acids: CASSERLAVSTDTQYF. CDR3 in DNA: TGTGCCAGCAGTGAAAGACTAGCGGTTAGCACAGATACGCAGTATTTT.

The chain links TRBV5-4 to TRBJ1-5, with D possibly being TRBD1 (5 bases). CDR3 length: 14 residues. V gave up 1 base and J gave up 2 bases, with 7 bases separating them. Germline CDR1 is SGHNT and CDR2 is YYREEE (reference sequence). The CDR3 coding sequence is TGTGCCAGCAGCTTGTCGGGGGGCAATCAGCCCCAGCATTTT. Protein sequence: CASSLSGGNQPQHF.

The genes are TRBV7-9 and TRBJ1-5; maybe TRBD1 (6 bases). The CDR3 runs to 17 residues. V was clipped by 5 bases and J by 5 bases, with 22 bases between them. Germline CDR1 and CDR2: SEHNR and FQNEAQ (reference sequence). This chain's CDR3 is CASSGPGHELPHQPQHF. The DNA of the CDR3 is TGTGCCAGCAGCGGACCGGGACACGAGCTACCCCATCAGCCCCAGCATTTT.

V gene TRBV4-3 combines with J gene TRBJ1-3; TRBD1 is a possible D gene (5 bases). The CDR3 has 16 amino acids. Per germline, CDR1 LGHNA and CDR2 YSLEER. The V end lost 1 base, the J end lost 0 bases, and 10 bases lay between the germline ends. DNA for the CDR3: TGCGCCAGCAGCCAAGGCAGGGTCAGCTCTGGAAACACCATATATTTT. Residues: CASSQGRVSSGNTIYF.

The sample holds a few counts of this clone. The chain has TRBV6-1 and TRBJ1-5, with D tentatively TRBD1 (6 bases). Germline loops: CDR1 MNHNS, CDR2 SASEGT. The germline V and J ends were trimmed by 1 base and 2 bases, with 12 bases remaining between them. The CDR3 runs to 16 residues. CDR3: CASSEVQGRGNQPQHF. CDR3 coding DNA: TGTGCCAGCAGTGAAGTACAGGGAAGGGGCAATCAGCCCCAGCATTTT.

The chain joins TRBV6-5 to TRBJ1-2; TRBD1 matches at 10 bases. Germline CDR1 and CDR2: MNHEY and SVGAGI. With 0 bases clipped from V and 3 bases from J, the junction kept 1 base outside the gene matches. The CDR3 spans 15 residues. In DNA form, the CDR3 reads TGTGCCAGCAGTTACTCGGGACAGGGGTACTATGGCTACACCTTC. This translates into CASSYSGQGYYGYTF.

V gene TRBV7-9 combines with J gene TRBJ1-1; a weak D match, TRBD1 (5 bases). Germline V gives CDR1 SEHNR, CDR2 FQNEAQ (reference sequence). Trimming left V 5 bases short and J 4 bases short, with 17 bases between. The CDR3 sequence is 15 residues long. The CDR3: CASSPLPGFTTEAFF. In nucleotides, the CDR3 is TGTGCCAGCAGCCCTCTCCCAGGGTTTACCACTGAAGCTTTCTTT.

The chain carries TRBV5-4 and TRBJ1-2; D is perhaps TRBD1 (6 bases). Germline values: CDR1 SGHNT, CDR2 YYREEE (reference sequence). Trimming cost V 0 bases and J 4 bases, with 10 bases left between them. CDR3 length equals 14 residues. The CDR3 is CASSLADSSYGYTF. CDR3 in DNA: TGTGCCAGCAGCTTGGCGGACAGTTCCTATGGCTACACCTTC.

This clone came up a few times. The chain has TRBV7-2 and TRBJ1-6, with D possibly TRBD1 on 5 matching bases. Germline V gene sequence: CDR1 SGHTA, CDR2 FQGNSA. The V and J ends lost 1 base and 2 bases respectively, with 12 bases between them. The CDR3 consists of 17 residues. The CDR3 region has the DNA TGTGCCAGCAGCTTAGTGGGGCAGGGCACCTATAATTCACCCCTCCACTTT. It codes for CASSLVGQGTYNSPLHF.

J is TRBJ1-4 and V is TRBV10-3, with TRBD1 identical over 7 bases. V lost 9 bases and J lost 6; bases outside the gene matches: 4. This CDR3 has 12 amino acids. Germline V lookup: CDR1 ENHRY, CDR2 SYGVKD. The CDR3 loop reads CAIGQGDEKLFF. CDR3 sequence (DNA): TGTGCCATAGGGCAGGGGGATGAAAAACTGTTTTTT.

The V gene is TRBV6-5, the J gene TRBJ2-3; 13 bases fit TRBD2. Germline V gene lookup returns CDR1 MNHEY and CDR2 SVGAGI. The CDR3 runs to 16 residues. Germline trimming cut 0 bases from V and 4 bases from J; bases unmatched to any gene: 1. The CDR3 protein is CASSYSTSGGADTQYF. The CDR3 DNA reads TGTGCCAGCAGTTACTCTACTAGCGGGGGGGCAGATACGCAGTATTTT.

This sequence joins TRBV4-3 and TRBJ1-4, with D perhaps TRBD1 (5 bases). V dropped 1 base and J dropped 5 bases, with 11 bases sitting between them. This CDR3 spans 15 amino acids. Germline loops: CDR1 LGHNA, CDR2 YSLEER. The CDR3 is CASSQGEGMNEKLFF. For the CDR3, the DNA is TGCGCCAGCAGCCAAGGGGAGGGGATGAATGAAAAACTGTTTTTT.

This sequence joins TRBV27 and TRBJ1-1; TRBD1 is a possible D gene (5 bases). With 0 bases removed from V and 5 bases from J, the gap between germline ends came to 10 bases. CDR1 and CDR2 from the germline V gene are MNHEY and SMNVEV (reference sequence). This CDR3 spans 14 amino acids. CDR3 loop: CASSLSPGLTEAFF. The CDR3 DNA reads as TGTGCCAGCAGTTTATCGCCAGGGTTGACTGAAGCTTTCTTT.

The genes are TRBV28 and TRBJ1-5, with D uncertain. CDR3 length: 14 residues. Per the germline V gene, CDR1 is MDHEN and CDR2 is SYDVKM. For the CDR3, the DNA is TGTGCTGCCCGAGCGGGAACAGGCAATCAGCCCCAGCATTTT. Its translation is CAARAGTGNQPQHF. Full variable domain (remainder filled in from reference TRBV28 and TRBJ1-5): DVKVTQSSRYLVKRTGEKVFLECVQDMDHENMFWYRQDPGLGLRLIYFSYDVKMKEKGDIPEGYSVSREKKERFSLILESASTNQTSMYLCAARAGTGNQPQHFGDGTRLSIL.

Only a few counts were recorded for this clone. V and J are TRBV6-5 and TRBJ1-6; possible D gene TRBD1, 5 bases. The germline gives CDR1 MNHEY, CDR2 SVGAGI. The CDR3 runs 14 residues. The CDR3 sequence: CAARDPGGDSPLHF. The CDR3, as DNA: TGTGCAGCGAGGGACCCGGGCGGGGATTCACCCCTCCACTTT.

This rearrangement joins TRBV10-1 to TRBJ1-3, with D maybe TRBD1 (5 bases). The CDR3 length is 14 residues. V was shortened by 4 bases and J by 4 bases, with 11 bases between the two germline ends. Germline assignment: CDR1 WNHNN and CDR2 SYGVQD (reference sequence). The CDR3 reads CASSAQGRGNTIYF. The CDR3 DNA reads TGCGCCAGCAGTGCGCAGGGTCGCGGAAACACCATATATTTT.

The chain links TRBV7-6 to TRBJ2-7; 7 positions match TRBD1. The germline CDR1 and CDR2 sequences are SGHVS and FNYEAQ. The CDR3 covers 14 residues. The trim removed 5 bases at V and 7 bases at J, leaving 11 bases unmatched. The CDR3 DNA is TGTGCCAGCAGCCCACGGACAGGAGTCTTGGAGCAGTACTTC. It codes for CASSPRTGVLEQYF.

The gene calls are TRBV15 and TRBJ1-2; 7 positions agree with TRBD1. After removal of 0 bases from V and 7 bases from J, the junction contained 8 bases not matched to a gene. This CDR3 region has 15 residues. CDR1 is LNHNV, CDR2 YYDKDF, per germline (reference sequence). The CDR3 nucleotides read TGTGCCACCAGCAGAGATAGCGACCAGGGGGTTGGCTACACCTTC. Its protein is CATSRDSDQGVGYTF.

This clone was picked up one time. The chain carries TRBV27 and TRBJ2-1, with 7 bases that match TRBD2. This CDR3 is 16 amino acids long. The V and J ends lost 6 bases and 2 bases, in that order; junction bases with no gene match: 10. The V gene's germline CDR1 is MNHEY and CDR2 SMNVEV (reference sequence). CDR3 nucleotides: TGTGCCAGCAGCCGAGCACCCGGGACTACCTACAATGAGCAGTTCTTC. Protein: CASSRAPGTTYNEQFF.

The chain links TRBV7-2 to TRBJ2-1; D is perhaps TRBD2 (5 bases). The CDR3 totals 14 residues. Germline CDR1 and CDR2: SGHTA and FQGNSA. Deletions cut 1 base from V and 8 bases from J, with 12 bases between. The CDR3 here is CASSLGNGGHEQFF. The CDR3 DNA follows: TGTGCCAGCAGCTTAGGGAACGGCGGGCATGAGCAGTTCTTC.

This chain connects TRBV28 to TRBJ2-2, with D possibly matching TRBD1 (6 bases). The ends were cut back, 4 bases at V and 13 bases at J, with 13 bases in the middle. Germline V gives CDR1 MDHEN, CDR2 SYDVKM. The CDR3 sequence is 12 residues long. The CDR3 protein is CASSSNRVGLFF. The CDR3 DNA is TGTGCCAGCAGTTCTAACAGGGTTGGGCTGTTTTTT.

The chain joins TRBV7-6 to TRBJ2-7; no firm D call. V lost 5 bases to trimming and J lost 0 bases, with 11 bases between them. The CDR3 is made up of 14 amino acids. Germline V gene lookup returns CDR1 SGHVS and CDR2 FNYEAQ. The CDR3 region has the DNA TGTGCCAGCAGCCTGACCGGGTTCTCCTACGAGCAGTACTTC. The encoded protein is CASSLTGFSYEQYF. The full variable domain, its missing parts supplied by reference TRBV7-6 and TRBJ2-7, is GAGVSQSPRYKVTKRGQDVALRCDPISGHVSLYWYRQALGQGPEFLTYFNYEAQQDKSGLPNDRFSAERPEGSISTLTIQRTEQRDSAMYRCASSLTGFSYEQYFGPGTRLTVT.

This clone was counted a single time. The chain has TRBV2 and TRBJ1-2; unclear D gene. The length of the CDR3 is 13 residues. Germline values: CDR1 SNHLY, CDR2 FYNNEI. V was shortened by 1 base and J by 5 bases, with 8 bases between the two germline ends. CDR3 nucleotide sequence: TGTGCCAGCAGTGAAGGCAGACAATATGGCTACACCTTC. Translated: CASSEGRQYGYTF.

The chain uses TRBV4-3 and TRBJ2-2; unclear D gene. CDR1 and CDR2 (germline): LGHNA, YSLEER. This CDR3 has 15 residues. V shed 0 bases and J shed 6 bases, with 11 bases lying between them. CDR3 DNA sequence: TGCGCCAGCAGCCAAGATAGGAGTGGGTCCGGGGAGCTGTTTTTT. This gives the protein CASSQDRSGSGELFF.